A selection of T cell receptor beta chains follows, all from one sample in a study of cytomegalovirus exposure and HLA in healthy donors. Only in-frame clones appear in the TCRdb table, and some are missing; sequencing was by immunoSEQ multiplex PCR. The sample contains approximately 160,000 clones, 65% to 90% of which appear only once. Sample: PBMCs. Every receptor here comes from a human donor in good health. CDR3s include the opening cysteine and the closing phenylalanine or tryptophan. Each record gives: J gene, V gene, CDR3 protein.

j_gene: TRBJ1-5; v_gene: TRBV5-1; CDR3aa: CASSFGDRGQPQHF
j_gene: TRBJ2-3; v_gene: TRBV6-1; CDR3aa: CASTQNRDTQYF
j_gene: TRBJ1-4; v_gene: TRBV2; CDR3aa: CASSIGTGSEKLFF
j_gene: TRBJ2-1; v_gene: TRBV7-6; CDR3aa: CASSSFQVTGSSYNEQFF
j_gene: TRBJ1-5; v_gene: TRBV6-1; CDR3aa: CASSAYRNQPQHF
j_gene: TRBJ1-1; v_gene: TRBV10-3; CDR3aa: CAISDRGQRIEAFF
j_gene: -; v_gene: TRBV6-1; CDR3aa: CASSDDGYTYEQYF
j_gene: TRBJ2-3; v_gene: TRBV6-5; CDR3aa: CASRGQGGSTDTQYF
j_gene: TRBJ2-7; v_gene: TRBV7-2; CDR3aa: CASSLAGSYEQYF
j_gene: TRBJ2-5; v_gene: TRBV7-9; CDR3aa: CASSLDSLRTDYQETQYF
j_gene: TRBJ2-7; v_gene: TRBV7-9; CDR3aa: CASSLAYGGGATYEQYF
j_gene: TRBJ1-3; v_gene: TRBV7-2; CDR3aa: CASSLVGGQGFDTIYF
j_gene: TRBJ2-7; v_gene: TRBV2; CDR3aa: CASSEAGHIYYEQYF
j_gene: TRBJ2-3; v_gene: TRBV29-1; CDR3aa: CSGVAGADTQYF
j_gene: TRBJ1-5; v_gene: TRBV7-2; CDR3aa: CASSFSGFSNQPQHF
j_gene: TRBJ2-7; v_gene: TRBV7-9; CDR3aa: CSSSFQDRPYEQYF
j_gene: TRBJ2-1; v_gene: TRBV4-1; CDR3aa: CASSQDGRGVYEQFF
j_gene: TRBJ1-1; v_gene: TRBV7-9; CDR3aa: CASPLTGVTEAFF
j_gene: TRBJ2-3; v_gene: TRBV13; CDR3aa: CASRGGGTTGTDTQYF
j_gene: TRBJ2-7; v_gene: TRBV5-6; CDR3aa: CASSRGGGFVGYYEQYF
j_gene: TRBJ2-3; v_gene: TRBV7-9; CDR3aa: CASSLDRTGDTDTQYF
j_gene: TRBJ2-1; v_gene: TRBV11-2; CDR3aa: CASRLSGTGGWNEQFF
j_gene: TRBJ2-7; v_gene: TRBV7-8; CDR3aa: CASSPTSGGADEQYF
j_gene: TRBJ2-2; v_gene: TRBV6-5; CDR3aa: CASSSTGYTGELFF
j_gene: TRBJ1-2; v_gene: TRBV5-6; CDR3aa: CASSLGTGDGYTF
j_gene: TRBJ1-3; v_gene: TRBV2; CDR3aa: CASSYTAAGNTIYF
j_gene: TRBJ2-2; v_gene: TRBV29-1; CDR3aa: CSVTSGGTRAGELFF
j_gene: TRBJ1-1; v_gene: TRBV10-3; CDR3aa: CAITHRDPCEAFF
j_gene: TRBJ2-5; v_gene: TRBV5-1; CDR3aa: CASSLGQGATQETQYF
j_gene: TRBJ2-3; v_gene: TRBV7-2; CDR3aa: CASSPIAGGPGDTQYF
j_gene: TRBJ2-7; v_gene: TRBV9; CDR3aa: CASSVGRGDYEQYF
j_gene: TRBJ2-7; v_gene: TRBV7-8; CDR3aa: CASSRVWGRGSHEQYF
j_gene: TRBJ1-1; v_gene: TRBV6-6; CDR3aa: CASSSSRNTEAFF
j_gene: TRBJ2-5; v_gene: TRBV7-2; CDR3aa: CASSLDPGRVKETQYF
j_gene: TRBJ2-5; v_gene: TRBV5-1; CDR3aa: CASSPTGGGVHETQYF
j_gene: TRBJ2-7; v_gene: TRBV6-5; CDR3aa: CASSSSGSRSYEQYF
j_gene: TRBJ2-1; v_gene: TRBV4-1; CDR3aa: CASSQRGTSGSLRDEQFF
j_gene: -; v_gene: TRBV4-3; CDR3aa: CASSQATGGYEQYF
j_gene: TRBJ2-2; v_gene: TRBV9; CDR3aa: CASSPLGGGTGVTGELFF
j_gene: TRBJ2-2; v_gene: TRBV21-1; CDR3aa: CASRKPWEERLTGELFF
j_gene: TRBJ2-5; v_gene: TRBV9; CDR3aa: CASSYTSAEGTQYF
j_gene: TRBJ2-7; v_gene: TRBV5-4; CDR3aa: CASSPQGDDEQYF
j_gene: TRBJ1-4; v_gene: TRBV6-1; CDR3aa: CASRTGRRANEKLFF
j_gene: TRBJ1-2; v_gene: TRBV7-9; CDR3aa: CASSFAGAVYGYTF
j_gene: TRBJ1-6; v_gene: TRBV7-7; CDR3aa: CASSPHLGRTENVSSYNSPLHF
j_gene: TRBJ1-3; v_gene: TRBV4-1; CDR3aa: CASSQQITTGDSGNTIYF
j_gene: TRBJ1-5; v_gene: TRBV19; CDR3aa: CASSRGAGNQPQHF
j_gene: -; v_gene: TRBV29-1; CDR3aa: CSAGGQLYEQYF
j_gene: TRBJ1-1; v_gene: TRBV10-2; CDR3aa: CASSVGQLMNTEAFF
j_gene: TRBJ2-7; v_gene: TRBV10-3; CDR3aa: CAISELWLSGGAREQYF
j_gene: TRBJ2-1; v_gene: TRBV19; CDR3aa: CASSIGLINEQFF
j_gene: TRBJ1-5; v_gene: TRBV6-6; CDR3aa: CASSPGQGDNQPQHF
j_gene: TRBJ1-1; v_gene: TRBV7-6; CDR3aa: CASSLGGMNTEAFF
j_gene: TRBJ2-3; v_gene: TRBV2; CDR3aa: CASSRTVPPDTQYF